This T cell receptor beta chain was captured in a study of early T cells in non-severe SARS-CoV-2 infection. Study information: Investigators sequenced bulk RNA drawn from unsorted whole blood, and chains remained unpaired.

Each single cDNA molecule received a unique molecular identifier. Via MiXCR, TCRdb re-called the 5' RACE reads, giving one row per CDR3 protein. The sample contains 80,000 or so distinct CDR3 sequences, about 12% of which appear only once. Trimming stripped 5 bases from V and 4 bases from J, with 11 bases between. This CDR3 contains 12 residues. The germline V gene has CDR1 GTSNPN and CDR2 SVGIG (reference sequence). Specimen: whole blood. The source of this sequence is an adult who was a healthcare worker with PCR-confirmed SARS-CoV-2 infection or an uninfected control (not recorded which). The chain is built from TRBV30 and TRBJ1-1; the D gene is possibly TRBD1 (6 bases). CDR3 bases: TGTGCCTGGGGGGGCGGGAGCACTGAAGCTTTCTTT. Translated, it gives CAWGGGSTEAFF.